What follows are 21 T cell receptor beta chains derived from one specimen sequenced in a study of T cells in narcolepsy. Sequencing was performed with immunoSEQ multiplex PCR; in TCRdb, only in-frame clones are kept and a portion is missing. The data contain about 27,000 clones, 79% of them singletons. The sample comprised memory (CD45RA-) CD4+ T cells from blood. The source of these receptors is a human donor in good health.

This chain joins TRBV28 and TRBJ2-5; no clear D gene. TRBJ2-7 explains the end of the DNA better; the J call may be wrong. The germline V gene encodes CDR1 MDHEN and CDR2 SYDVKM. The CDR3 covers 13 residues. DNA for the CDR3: TGTGCCAGCAGTTCCCTGCCAAGCTACGAGCAGTACTTC. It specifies CASSSLPSYEQYF.

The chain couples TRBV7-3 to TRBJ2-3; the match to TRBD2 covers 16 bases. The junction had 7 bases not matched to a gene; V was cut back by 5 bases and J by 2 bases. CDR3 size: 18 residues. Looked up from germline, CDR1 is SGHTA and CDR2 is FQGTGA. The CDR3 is CASSTPGTSGGATDTQYF. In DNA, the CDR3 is TGTGCCAGCAGCACCCCCGGGACTAGCGGGGGGGCCACAGATACGCAGTATTTT.

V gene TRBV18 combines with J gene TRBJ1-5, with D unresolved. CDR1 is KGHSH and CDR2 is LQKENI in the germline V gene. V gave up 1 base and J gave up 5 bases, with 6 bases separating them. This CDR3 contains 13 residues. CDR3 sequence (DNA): TGTGCCAGCTCACCACTGTCGGATCAGCCCCAGCATTTT. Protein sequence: CASSPLSDQPQHF.

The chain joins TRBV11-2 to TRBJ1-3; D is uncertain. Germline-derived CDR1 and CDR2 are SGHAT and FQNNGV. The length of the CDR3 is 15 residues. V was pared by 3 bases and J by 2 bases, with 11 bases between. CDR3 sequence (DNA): TGTGCCAGCAGCTTCGGAAGGAGTACTGGAAACACCATATATTTT. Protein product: CASSFGRSTGNTIYF.

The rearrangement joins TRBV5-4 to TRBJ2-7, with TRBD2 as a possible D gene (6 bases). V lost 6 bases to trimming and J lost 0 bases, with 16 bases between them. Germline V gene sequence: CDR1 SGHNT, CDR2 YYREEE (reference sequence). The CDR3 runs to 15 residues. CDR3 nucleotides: TGTGCCAGCACCACGAGGGACGGGAGCTCCTACGAGCAGTACTTC. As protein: CASTTRDGSSYEQYF.

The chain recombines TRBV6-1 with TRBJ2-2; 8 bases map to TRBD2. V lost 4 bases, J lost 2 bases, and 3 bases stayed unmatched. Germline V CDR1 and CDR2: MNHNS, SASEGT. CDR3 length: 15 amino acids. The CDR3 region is CASSAREGNTGELFF. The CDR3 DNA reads TGTGCCAGCAGTGCTCGGGAGGGCAACACCGGGGAGCTGTTTTTT.

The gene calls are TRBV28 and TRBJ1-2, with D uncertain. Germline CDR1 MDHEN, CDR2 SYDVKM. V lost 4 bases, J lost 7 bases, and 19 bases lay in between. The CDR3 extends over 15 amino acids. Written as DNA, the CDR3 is TGTGCCAGCAGTTCGATCGGACGTGGGAGCTCTGGCTACACCTTC. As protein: CASSSIGRGSSGYTF.

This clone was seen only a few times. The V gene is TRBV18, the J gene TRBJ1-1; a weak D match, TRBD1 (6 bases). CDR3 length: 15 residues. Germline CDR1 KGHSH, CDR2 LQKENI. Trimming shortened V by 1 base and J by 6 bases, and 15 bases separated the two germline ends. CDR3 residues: CASSPRVGASSEAFF. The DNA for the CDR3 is TGTGCCAGCTCACCACGGGTGGGGGCGAGCTCTGAAGCTTTCTTT.

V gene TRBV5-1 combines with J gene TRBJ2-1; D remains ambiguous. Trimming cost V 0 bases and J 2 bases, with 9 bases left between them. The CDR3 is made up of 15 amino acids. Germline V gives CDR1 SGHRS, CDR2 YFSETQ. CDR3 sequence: CASSLDLSTYNEQFF. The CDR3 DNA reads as TGCGCCAGCAGCTTGGACTTGTCCACCTACAATGAGCAGTTCTTC.

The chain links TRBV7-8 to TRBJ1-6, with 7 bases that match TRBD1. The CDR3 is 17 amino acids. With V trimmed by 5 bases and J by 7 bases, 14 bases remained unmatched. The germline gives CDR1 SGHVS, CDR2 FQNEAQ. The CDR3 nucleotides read TGTGCCAGCAGCCTCGGAACAGGGGCCGCCGCAAATTCACCCCTCCACTTT. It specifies CASSLGTGAAANSPLHF.

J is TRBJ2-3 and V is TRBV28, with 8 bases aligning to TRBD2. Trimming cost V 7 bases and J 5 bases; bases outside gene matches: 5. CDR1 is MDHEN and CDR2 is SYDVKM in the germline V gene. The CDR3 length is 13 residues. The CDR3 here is CASKTGGLDTQYF. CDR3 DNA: TGTGCCAGCAAAACGGGAGGGTTAGATACGCAGTATTTT. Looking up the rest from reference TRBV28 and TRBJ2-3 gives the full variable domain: DVKVTQSSRYLVKRTGEKVFLECVQDMDHENMFWYRQDPGLGLRLIYFSYDVKMKEKGDIPEGYSVSREKKERFSLILESASTNQTSMYLCASKTGGLDTQYFGPGTRLTVL.

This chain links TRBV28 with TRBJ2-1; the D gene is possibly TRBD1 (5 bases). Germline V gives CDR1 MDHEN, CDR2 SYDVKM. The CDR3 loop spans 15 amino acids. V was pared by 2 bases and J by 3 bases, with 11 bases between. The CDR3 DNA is TGTGCCAGCAGTTTAAGGCCCAGGGTCTACAATGAGCAGTTCTTC. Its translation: CASSLRPRVYNEQFF.

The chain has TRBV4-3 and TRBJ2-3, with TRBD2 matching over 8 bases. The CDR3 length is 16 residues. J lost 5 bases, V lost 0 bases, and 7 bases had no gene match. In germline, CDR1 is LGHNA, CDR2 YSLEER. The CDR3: CASSQDRGGLGDTQYF. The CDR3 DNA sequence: TGCGCCAGCAGCCAAGACCGCGGGGGGCTCGGAGATACGCAGTATTTT.

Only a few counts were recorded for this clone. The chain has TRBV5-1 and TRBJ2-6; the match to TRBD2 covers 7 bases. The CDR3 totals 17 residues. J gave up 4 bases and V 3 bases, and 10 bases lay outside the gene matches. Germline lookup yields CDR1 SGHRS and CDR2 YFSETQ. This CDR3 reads CASSWEGRTSGANVLTF. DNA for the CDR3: TGCGCCAGCAGCTGGGAGGGAAGGACGTCCGGGGCCAACGTCCTGACTTTC.

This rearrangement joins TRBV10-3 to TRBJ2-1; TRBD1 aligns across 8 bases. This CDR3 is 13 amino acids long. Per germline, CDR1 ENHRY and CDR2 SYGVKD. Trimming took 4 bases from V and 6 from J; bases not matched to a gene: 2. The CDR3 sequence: CAISVDRGNEQFF. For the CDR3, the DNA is TGTGCCATCAGTGTCGACAGGGGCAATGAGCAGTTCTTC.

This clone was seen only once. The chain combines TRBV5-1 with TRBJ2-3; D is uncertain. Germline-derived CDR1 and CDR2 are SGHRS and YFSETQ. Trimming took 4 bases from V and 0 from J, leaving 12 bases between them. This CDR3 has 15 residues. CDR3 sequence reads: CASSPATSSTDTQYF. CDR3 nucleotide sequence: TGCGCCAGCAGCCCGGCTACCTCTAGCACAGATACGCAGTATTTT.

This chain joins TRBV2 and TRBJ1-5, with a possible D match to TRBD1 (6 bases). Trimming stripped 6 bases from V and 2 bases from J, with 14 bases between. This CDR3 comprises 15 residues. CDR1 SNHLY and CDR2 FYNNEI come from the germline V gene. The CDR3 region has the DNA TGTGCCAGCAGGGGGGCGGCAGGAGGCAATCAGCCCCAGCATTTT. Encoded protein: CASRGAAGGNQPQHF.

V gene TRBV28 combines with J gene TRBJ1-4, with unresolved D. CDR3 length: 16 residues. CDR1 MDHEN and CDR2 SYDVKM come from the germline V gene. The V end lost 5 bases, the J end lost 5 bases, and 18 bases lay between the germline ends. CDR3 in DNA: TGTGCCAGCAGTGGTTCCTCATCCAGTCTAAATGAAAAACTGTTTTTT. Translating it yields CASSGSSSSLNEKLFF.

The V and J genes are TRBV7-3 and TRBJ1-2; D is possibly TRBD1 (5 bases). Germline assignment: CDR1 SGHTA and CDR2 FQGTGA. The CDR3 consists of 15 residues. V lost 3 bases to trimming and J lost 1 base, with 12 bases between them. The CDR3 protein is CASSLSGTDNYGYTF. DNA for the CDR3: TGTGCCAGCAGCTTGTCCGGGACCGATAACTATGGCTACACCTTC.

CDR3 amino acids: CASSLYADTGGELFF. The CDR3 DNA reads TGTGCCAGCAGCTTATATGCGGACACCGGCGGGGAGCTGTTTTTT. V gene TRBV7-9 combines with J gene TRBJ2-2, with a possible D match to TRBD1 (5 bases). Looked up from germline, CDR1 is SEHNR and CDR2 is FQNEAQ (reference sequence). CDR3 length equals 15 residues. Trimming cost V 2 bases and J 7 bases, with 14 bases left between them.

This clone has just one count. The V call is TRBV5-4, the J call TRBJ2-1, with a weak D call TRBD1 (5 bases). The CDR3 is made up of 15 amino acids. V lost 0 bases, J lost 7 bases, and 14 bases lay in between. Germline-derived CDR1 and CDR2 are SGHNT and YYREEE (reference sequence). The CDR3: CASSLGQGFMNEQFF. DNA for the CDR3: TGTGCCAGCAGCTTGGGGCAGGGTTTTATGAATGAGCAGTTCTTC.